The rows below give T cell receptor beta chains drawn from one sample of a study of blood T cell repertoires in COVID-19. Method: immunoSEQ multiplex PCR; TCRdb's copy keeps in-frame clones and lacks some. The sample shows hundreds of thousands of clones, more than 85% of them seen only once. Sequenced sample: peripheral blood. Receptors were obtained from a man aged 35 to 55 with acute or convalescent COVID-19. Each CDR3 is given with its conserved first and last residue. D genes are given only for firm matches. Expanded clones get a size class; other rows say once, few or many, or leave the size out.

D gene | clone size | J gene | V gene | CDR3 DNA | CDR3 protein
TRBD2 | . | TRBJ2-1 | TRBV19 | TGTGCCAGTAGCTTAATCGGGGGAGGGGTGCAGTTCTTC | CASSLIGGGVQFF
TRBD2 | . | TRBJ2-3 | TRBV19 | TGTGCCAGTAGTACGGCGGGACTAGCGACGTCAGATACGCAGTATTTT | CASSTAGLATSDTQYF
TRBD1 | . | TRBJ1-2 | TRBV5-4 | TGTGCCAGCAGCCCAGACAGGGGGCCTGGCTACACCTTC | CASSPDRGPGYTF
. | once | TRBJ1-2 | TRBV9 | TGTGCCAGCAGCCCCCGGGGGGGGGCCGGTAACTATGGCTACACCTTC | CASSPRGGAGNYGYTF
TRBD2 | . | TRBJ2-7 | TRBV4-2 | TGTGCCAGCAGCCAGATGGGGGGGATGGGTGTATACGAGCAGTACTTC | CASSQMGGMGVYEQYF
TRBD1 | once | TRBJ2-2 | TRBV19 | TGTGCCAGTAGTACACCAGACAGGGGAGGCACCGGGGAGCTGTTTTTT | CASSTPDRGGTGELFF
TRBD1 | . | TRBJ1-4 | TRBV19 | TGTGCCAGTAGTATACGGACAGGGCATGAAAAACTGTTTTTT | CASSIRTGHEKLFF
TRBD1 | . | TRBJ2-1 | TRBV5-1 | TGCGCCAGCAGCCTCGGGACAGGCTCCTACAATGAGCAGTTCTTC | CASSLGTGSYNEQFF
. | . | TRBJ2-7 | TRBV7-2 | TGTGCCAGCAGCCGCGTGGTACCCTTCTACGAGCAGTACTTC | CASSRVVPFYEQYF
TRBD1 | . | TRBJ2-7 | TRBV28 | TGTGCCAGCAGTTTCCTTACAGGGGGCCCCCGGGGCGAGCAGTACTTC | CASSFLTGGPRGEQYF
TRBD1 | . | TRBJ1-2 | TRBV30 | TGTGCCTGGAGTGGGGGCAGGGGGCTGAGTGGCTACACCTTC | CAWSGGRGLSGYTF
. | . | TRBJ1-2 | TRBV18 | TGTGCCAGCTCACCACATCCCCCCGGGACACTTCTCGGCTACACCTTC | CASSPHPPGTLLGYTF
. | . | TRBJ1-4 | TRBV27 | TGTGCCAGCAGTTTATCGGGAGGGCATGAAAAACTGTTTTTT | CASSLSGGHEKLFF
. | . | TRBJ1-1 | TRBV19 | TGTGCCAGTAGTGGTTACAGGAACACTGAAGCTTTCTTT | CASSGYRNTEAFF